The 30 T cell receptor beta chains presented below share a single source sample, sequenced in a study of beta chain features in type 1 diabetes. Sequenced material consisted of expressed TCRB transcripts (all of the isolated RNA was reverse transcribed). Generated by immunoSEQ multiplex PCR, the TCRdb table keeps only in-frame clones and is missing some. The sample yields hundreds of thousands of clones, roughly 12% seen once. The sequencing input was naive CD4+ T cells from blood. These receptors all come from a man between 18 and 35 years old in good health.

V is TRBV9 and J is TRBJ1-5; D is undetermined. The germline gives CDR1 SGDLS, CDR2 YYNGEE. The CDR3 is 16 amino acids. Trimming cost V 1 base and J 1 base, with 12 bases left between them. The CDR3 sequence: CASSVIAWKSNQPQHF. CDR3 nucleotide sequence: TGTGCCAGCAGCGTAATAGCCTGGAAGAGCAATCAGCCCCAGCATTTT.

The rearrangement links TRBV19 to TRBJ2-1, with D possibly TRBD1 on 5 matching bases. Germline-derived CDR1 and CDR2 are LNHDA and SQIVND (reference sequence). V was clipped by 9 bases and J by 4 bases, with 7 bases between them. The CDR3 covers 11 residues. CDR3 amino acids: CARTVYNEQFF. The CDR3, as DNA: TGTGCCAGGACAGTGTACAATGAGCAGTTCTTC.

In its sample, this clone was seen a few times. The V and J genes are TRBV7-2 and TRBJ1-5; TRBD1 aligns across 7 bases. CDR3 length equals 13 residues. The junction had 1 base not matched to a gene; V was cut back by 3 bases and J by 5 bases. CDR1 is SGHTA and CDR2 is FQGNSA in the germline V gene. DNA of the CDR3: TGTGCCAGCAGCTTCACAGGGGATCAGCCCCAGCATTTT. It codes for CASSFTGDQPQHF.

The chain links TRBV21-1 to TRBJ1-5. TRBV21-1 is labeled a pseudogene. The CDR3 length is 17 residues. The CDR3: CASSTPGRQLGDQPQHF. In nucleotides, the CDR3 is TGTGCCAGCAGCACTCCCGGGAGACAGCTGGGGGATCAGCCCCAGCATTTT.

The chain links TRBV7-2 to TRBJ1-5, with 7 bases lining up with TRBD1. The V gene end was trimmed by 5 bases and the J gene end by 0 bases; junction bases not matched to a gene: 4. Per the germline V gene, CDR1 is SGHTA and CDR2 is FQGNSA. This CDR3 has 15 residues. The CDR3 nucleotides read TGTGCCAGCAGCGAGACAGGGTATAGCAATCAGCCCCAGCATTTT. Translating it yields CASSETGYSNQPQHF.

This chain uses TRBV18 with TRBJ2-1; D possibly corresponds to TRBD1 (6 bases). Per germline, CDR1 KGHSH and CDR2 LQKENI. There are 15 residues in the CDR3. V lost 2 bases to trimming and J lost 10 bases, with 18 bases between them. The CDR3 is CASSPFQNPGEEQFF. The CDR3 DNA is TGTGCCAGCTCACCATTTCAGAACCCAGGGGAGGAGCAGTTCTTC.

This clone was seen a few times. The chain has TRBV18 and TRBJ2-5; 7 positions match TRBD2. The germline V gene has CDR1 KGHSH and CDR2 LQKENI. The CDR3 runs 13 residues. V dropped 6 bases and J dropped 5; count of bases not matched to a gene: 6. CDR3 DNA sequence: TGTGCCAGCTCGCGGGGGAAGGGCGAGACCCAGTACTTC. Its translation: CASSRGKGETQYF.

In this sample, this clone turned up a few times. The chain employs TRBV4-3 and TRBJ1-1; 9 bases map to TRBD1. V lost 3 bases, J lost 10 bases, and 12 bases stayed unmatched. The CDR3 totals 15 residues. The germline gives CDR1 LGHNA, CDR2 YSLEER. The CDR3 reads CASSHADRGAGVAFF. The CDR3 nucleotides read TGCGCCAGCAGCCACGCCGACAGGGGGGCTGGGGTAGCTTTCTTT.

V gene TRBV28 combines with J gene TRBJ2-1; TRBD2 is a possible D gene (5 bases). The CDR3 contains 17 residues. CDR1 and CDR2 from the germline V gene are MDHEN and SYDVKM. V lost 7 bases and J 10 bases, leaving 29 bases between the germline ends. CDR3 nucleotides: TGTGCCAGCACCGTAACACCGGGCCCCAGAGGGTTTAGGGAGCAGTTCTTC. This encodes CASTVTPGPRGFREQFF.

The sample holds a few counts of this clone. The chain couples TRBV30 to TRBJ2-6; 9 nucleotides agree with TRBD1. Germline CDR1 GTSNPN, CDR2 SVGIG (reference sequence). With 4 bases clipped from V and 3 bases from J, the junction kept 7 bases outside the gene matches. The CDR3 contains 16 residues. The CDR3 DNA reads as TGTGCCTGGAATCACGGACAGGGGAGTGGGGCCAACGTCCTGACTTTC. Its protein product is CAWNHGQGSGANVLTF.

The chain couples TRBV30 to TRBJ1-1, with a tentative D call TRBD1 (6 bases). The length of the CDR3 is 14 residues. Germline V gene lookup returns CDR1 GTSNPN and CDR2 SVGIG (reference sequence). V lost 7 bases and J lost 0, with 15 bases in between. For the CDR3, the DNA is TGTGCCTTGGCCATCGGACAGCTGAACACTGAAGCTTTCTTT. It specifies CALAIGQLNTEAFF.

This clone came up a few times. The rearrangement links TRBV30 to TRBJ2-1; TRBD2 agrees at 11 bases. CDR3 length: 14 residues. The V and J ends lost 4 bases and 10 bases, in that order; junction bases with no gene match: 9. Germline V gene lookup returns CDR1 GTSNPN and CDR2 SVGIG (reference sequence). The CDR3 reads CAWTTGLAAGEQFF. CDR3 DNA: TGTGCCTGGACCACGGGACTAGCGGCTGGGGAGCAGTTCTTC.

This clone appeared a few times. The V and J genes are TRBV2 and TRBJ1-1, with TRBD1 matching 9 bases. In germline, CDR1 is SNHLY, CDR2 FYNNEI. J lost 7 bases, V lost 6 bases, and 9 bases had no gene match. This CDR3 has 14 residues. The CDR3 region is CASRTYRGRGEAFF. The DNA of the CDR3 is TGTGCCAGCAGAACCTACAGGGGGCGAGGTGAAGCTTTCTTT.

This clone occurred a few times. J is TRBJ1-6 and V is TRBV28, with D unresolved. V was shortened by 9 bases and J by 7 bases, with 10 bases between the two germline ends. The CDR3 has 12 amino acids. Germline V gene data show CDR1 as MDHEN and CDR2 as SYDVKM. The CDR3 sequence: CASCPGNSPLHF. CDR3 DNA sequence: TGTGCCAGTTGCCCGGGGAATTCACCCCTCCACTTT. The complete variable domain, with remaining parts taken from reference TRBV28 and TRBJ1-6, reads DVKVTQSSRYLVKRTGEKVFLECVQDMDHENMFWYRQDPGLGLRLIYFSYDVKMKEKGDIPEGYSVSREKKERFSLILESASTNQTSMYLCASCPGNSPLHFGNGTRLTVT.

This chain links TRBV7-9 with TRBJ1-4; no reliable D call. Germline CDR1 and CDR2: SEHNR and FQNEAQ (reference sequence). The CDR3 runs to 14 residues. The V end lost 1 base, the J end lost 4 bases, and 7 bases lay between the germline ends. The CDR3 here is CASSLGRDNEKLFF. Written as DNA, the CDR3 is TGTGCCAGCAGCTTAGGACGGGATAATGAAAAACTGTTTTTT.

The V and J genes are TRBV5-1 and TRBJ2-2; tentative D call: TRBD2 (6 bases). The germline CDR1 and CDR2 sequences are SGHRS and YFSETQ. Between the trimmed V and J ends, which lost 4 bases and 5 bases, there was a span of 15 bases. The CDR3 covers 15 residues. In nucleotides, the CDR3 is TGCGCCAGCAGCCGCCAAGGAGGGCGAACCGGGGAGCTGTTTTTT. It encodes CASSRQGGRTGELFF. Together with reference TRBV5-1 and TRBJ2-2, the CDR3 gives the full variable domain: KAGVTQTPRYLIKTRGQQVTLSCSPISGHRSVSWYQQTPGQGLQFLFEYFSETQRNKGNFPGRFSGRQFSNSRSEMNVSTLELGDSALYLCASSRQGGRTGELFFGEGSRLTVL.

The V and J genes are TRBV10-3 and TRBJ2-5; 7 positions agree with TRBD1. The CDR3 runs 15 residues. V lost 8 bases to trimming and J lost 1 base; unmatched junction nucleotides: 10. CDR1 is ENHRY and CDR2 is SYGVKD in the germline V gene. The DNA of the CDR3 is TGTGCCATCGCCGCCGAGACAGGGTTCCAAGAGACCCAGTACTTC. Its protein is CAIAAETGFQETQYF.

This clone appeared a few times. The genes are TRBV25-1 and TRBJ1-4; possibly TRBD1 for D (6 bases). CDR3 size: 17 residues. Between the trimmed V and J ends, which lost 3 bases and 8 bases, there was a span of 22 bases. Germline V lookup: CDR1 MGHDK, CDR2 SYGVNS. The DNA for the CDR3 is TGTGCCAGCAGTGATGAGGGCAGGGGACGATTCGGGGAAAAACTGTTTTTT. As protein: CASSDEGRGRFGEKLFF.

This clone showed up many times. The chain recombines TRBV7-2 with TRBJ2-3; 7 nucleotides agree with TRBD2. V shed 5 bases and J 8 bases; nucleotides not matched to a gene: 1. The CDR3 spans 11 residues. Per the germline V gene, CDR1 is SGHTA and CDR2 is FQGNSA. CDR3 sequence: CASSPGGTQYF. DNA for the CDR3: TGTGCCAGCAGCCCGGGGGGTACGCAGTATTTT.

This clone was counted between two and nine times. The gene calls are TRBV29-1 and TRBJ1-1, with TRBD1 matching 9 bases. Trimming at V came to 6 bases and at J to 5 bases, leaving 13 bases not matched to a gene. This CDR3 is 15 amino acids long. The germline gives CDR1 SQVTM, CDR2 ANQGSEA. CDR3 bases: TGCAGCGTCCAATCGGGGACAGGGAAGACGACTGAAGCTTTCTTT. Its translation is CSVQSGTGKTTEAFF.

This clone was recorded a few times. The rearrangement links TRBV6-6 to TRBJ1-4; no reliable D call. Germline-derived CDR1 and CDR2 are MNHNY and SVGAGI (reference sequence). The CDR3 contains 13 residues. V lost 2 bases and J lost 8, with 9 bases in between. For the CDR3, the DNA is TGTGCCAGCAGTTACCGAGGGTGGGAAAAACTGTTTTTT. Its translation is CASSYRGWEKLFF.

This chain joins TRBV29-1 and TRBJ2-5, with a weak D call TRBD2 (6 bases). The last part of the DNA fits TRBJ2-7 better; the J call may be wrong. The germline gives CDR1 SQVTM, CDR2 ANQGSEA. This CDR3 is built from 11 residues. The CDR3 region is CSVGRDYEQYF. DNA for the CDR3: TGCAGCGTTGGGCGGGACTACGAGCAGTACTTC.

This clone showed up just a few times. The CDR3 DNA reads TGTGCCAGCAGCGTAGCTCTGGAGGACTGGGGTTCCATTCAGTACTTC. Translating gives CASSVALEDWGSIQYF. The chain has TRBV9 and TRBJ2-4; D is possibly TRBD2 (5 bases). CDR3 length: 16 amino acids. Trimming left V 0 bases short and J 9 bases short, with 19 bases between. CDR1 is SGDLS, CDR2 YYNGEE, per germline.

The chain joins TRBV19 to TRBJ2-1; the D gene is possibly TRBD1 (6 bases). Germline V gene data show CDR1 as LNHDA and CDR2 as SQIVND (reference sequence). CDR3 length: 14 residues. Trimming took 2 bases from V and 12 from J, leaving 17 bases between them. CDR3 DNA sequence: TGTGCCAGTAGTATACCAGACAGGTCCGCGAGGCAGTTCTTC. This codes for CASSIPDRSARQFF.

The J gene is TRBJ2-5, the V gene TRBV18; TRBD1 matches at 8 bases. The germline V gene has CDR1 KGHSH and CDR2 LQKENI. V was clipped by 3 bases and J by 5 bases; unmatched bases: 5. The CDR3 spans 14 residues. CDR3 protein: CASSPTGGQETQYF. The DNA for the CDR3 is TGTGCCAGCTCACCTACAGGGGGGCAGGAGACCCAGTACTTC.

This clone was seen only a few times. The rearrangement uses TRBV18 and TRBJ1-4; maybe TRBD1 (5 bases). V lost 6 bases to trimming and J lost 5 bases, with 10 bases between them. This CDR3 is 13 amino acids long. Germline CDR1 reads KGHSH; CDR2 reads LQKENI. The CDR3, as DNA: TGTGCCAGCTCCCAGGGAAGGAATGAAAAACTGTTTTTT. Translation gives CASSQGRNEKLFF. The variable domain in full, with the rest retrieved from reference TRBV18 and TRBJ1-4, is NAGVMQNPRHLVRRRGQEARLRCSPMKGHSHVYWYRQLPEEGLKFMVYLQKENIIDESGMPKERFSAEFPKEGPSILRIQQVVRGDSAAYFCASSQGRNEKLFFGSGTQLSVL.

This clone was detected only a few times. V usage is TRBV6-1 and J usage is TRBJ2-4; D may be TRBD1 (6 bases). Germline CDR1 is MNHNS and CDR2 is SASEGT. V shed 11 bases and J shed 3 bases, with 17 bases lying between them. The CDR3 is 14 amino acids. CDR3 nucleotides: TGTGCCGGGAGTTCCGGACAGAACAAAAACATTCAGTACTTC. The encoded protein is CAGSSGQNKNIQYF.

This clone appeared a few times. The V call is TRBV6-1, the J call TRBJ2-1, with D possibly TRBD2 on 5 matching bases. The CDR3 covers 14 residues. Trimming stripped 10 bases from V and 2 bases from J, with 15 bases between. Germline V gene sequence: CDR1 MNHNS, CDR2 SASEGT. CDR3 coding DNA: TGTGCCACCCTGCCTTTGGGAGCCTACAATGAGCAGTTCTTC. Protein product: CATLPLGAYNEQFF.

This clone was seen a handful of times. The CDR3 protein is CASSRVREQFF. The CDR3 DNA is TGTGCCAGCAGCCGCGTCAGGGAGCAGTTCTTC. The chain employs TRBV11-2 and TRBJ2-1; no firm D call. In germline, CDR1 is SGHAT, CDR2 FQNNGV. The CDR3 sequence is 11 residues long. V dropped 5 bases and J dropped 10 bases, with 9 bases sitting between them.

The chain recombines TRBV11-2 with TRBJ1-1; D gene ambiguous. The CDR3 has 13 residues. CDR1 SGHAT and CDR2 FQNNGV come from the germline V gene. With 1 base removed from V and 1 base from J, the gap between germline ends came to 4 bases. The chain's CDR3 is CASSLVGNTEAFF. CDR3 nucleotides: TGTGCCAGCAGCTTAGTCGGGAACACTGAAGCTTTCTTT.